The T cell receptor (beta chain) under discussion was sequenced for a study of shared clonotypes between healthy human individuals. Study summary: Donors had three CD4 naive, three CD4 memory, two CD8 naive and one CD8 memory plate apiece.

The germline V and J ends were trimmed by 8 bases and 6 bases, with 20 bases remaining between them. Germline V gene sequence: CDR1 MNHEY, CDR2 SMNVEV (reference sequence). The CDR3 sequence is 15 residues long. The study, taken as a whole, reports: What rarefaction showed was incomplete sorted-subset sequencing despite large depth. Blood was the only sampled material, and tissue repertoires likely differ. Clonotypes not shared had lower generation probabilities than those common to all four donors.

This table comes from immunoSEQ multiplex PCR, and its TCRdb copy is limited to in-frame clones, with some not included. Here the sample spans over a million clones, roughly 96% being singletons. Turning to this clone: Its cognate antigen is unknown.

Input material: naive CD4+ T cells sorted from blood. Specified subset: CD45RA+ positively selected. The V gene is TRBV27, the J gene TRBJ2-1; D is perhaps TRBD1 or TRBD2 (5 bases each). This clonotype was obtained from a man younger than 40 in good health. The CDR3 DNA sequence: TGTGCCAGCGGATCGTTGGGGACCCCACTCAATGAGCAGTTCTTC. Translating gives CASGSLGTPLNEQFF.